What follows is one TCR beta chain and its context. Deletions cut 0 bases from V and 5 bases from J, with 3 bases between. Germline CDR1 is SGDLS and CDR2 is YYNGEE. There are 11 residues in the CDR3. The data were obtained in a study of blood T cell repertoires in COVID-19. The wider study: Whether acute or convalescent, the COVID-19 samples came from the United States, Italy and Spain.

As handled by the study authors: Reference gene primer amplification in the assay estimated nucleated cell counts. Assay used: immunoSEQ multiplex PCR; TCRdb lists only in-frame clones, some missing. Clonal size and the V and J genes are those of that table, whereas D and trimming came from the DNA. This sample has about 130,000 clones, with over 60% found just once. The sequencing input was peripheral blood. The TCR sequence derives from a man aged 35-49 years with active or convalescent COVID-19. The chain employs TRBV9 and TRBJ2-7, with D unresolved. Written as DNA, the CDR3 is TGTGCCAGCAGCGTAGGGCACGAGCAGTACTTC. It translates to CASSVGHEQYF. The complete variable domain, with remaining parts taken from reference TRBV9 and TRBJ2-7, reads DSGVTQTPKHLITATGQRVTLRCSPRSGDLSVYWYQQSLDQGLQFLIQYYNGEERAKGNILERFSAQQFPDLHSELNLSSLELGDSALYFCASSVGHEQYFGPGTRLTVT.